This TCR beta chain stems from a study of blood T cell repertoires in COVID-19. Germline V gene lookup returns CDR1 MNHNY and CDR2 SVGAGI (reference sequence). Unmatched junction bases numbered 5, after V lost 5 bases and J lost 4 bases. The CDR3 is 14 residues long. Profiled with immunoSEQ multiplex PCR; TCRdb holds only in-frame clones, not every one. The sample shows about 200,000 clones, roughly 88% of them seen only once. Material: peripheral blood. The sequence derives from a man aged 50 to 60 with COVID-19, enrolled during active disease. The rearrangement uses TRBV6-6 and TRBJ2-1, with 7 bases identical to TRBD1. CDR3: CASSKGQLYNEQFF. The DNA of the CDR3 is TGTGCCAGCAGTAAGGGACAGCTGTACAATGAGCAGTTCTTC.